The rows below give T cell receptor beta chains drawn from one sample of a study of cytomegalovirus exposure and HLA in healthy donors. TCRdb's table, derived via immunoSEQ multiplex PCR, lists solely in-frame clones and lacks some. In the table there are 200,000 to 250,000 clones, around 80% of which are singletons. Source material: PBMCs. Receptors were obtained from a boy under 18 in good health and CMV-seronegative. CDR3s include the opening cysteine and the closing phenylalanine or tryptophan. D genes are given only for firm matches. Only some rows state a clone size, as once, few, many or a class for expanded clones.

d_call | j_call | v_call | clone_size | cdr3_nt | cdr3_aa
TRBD1 | TRBJ2-1 | TRBV9 | - | TGTGCCAGCAGCGGGTCAGGGGGTATGGTTGAGCAGTTCTTC | CASSGSGGMVEQFF
TRBD2 | TRBJ2-3 | TRBV19 | once | TGTGCCAGTAAAGGGATTTTGCGGGGGTACACAGATACGCAGTATTTT | CASKGILRGYTDTQYF
TRBD2 | TRBJ2-5 | TRBV11-1 | - | TGTGCCAGCAGCTCCCATAGCGGGAGACAGACCCAGTACTTC | CASSSHSGRQTQYF
- | TRBJ1-5 | TRBV6-5 | once | TGTGCCAGCAGTAAACTCGGGGGTTATCAGCCCCAGCATTTT | CASSKLGGYQPQHF
TRBD1 | TRBJ2-7 | TRBV6-5 | once | TGTGCCAGCAGTTACGGGTCGAGGACAGGGGGCTACGAGCAGTACTTC | CASSYGSRTGGYEQYF
TRBD1 | TRBJ1-6 | TRBV7-8 | - | TGTGCCAGCAGCTTCACAGGGGAGTTTTCACCCCTCCACTTT | CASSFTGEFSPLHF
TRBD1 | TRBJ1-6 | TRBV7-9 | - | TGTGCCAGCAGCATCTGGTTCGGACAGGGGGCTTCACCCCTCCACTTT | CASSIWFGQGASPLHF
- | TRBJ2-5 | TRBV11-2 | - | TGTGCCAGCAGCTTGGCAGAACAAGAGACCCAGTACTTC | CASSLAEQETQYF
- | TRBJ2-2 | TRBV2 | - | TGTGCCAGCAGTGAAGCGCCTTTGACTCGGAACACCGGGGAGCTGTTTTTT | CASSEAPLTRNTGELFF
TRBD2 | TRBJ2-7 | TRBV4-2 | few | TGTGCCAGCAGCCAAGTTTTAGCGGGAGAAAGCGAGCAGTACTTC | CASSQVLAGESEQYF
- | TRBJ1-1 | TRBV6-9 | few | TGTGCCAGCAGTTATTCGATAGGGCGGGCTGAAGCTTTCTTT | CASSYSIGRAEAFF
- | TRBJ2-3 | TRBV7-2 | - | TGTGCCAGCAGCTTAGGCGGGTTCGGAGATACGCAGTATTTT | CASSLGGFGDTQYF
TRBD2 | TRBJ2-1 | TRBV9 | - | TGTGCCAGCAGCGTTCAGGGACTAGCGGGAGGGCCGAGCTCCTACAATGAGCAGTTCTTC | CASSVQGLAGGPSSYNEQFF
- | TRBJ1-2 | TRBV19 | - | TGTGCCAGTAGCCCCACGGGGGACGGATTTAACTATGGCTACACCTTC | CASSPTGDGFNYGYTF
- | TRBJ2-6 | TRBV6-6 | - | TGTGCCAGCTCATACTTTCATAGAGGAGCCAACGTCCTGACTTTC | CASSYFHRGANVLTF
- | TRBJ2-2 | TRBV11-3 | - | TGTGCCAGCAGCTGGGTGAGCCGGGCCGGGGAGCTGTTTTTT | CASSWVSRAGELFF
TRBD2 | TRBJ2-7 | TRBV5-1 | - | TGCGCCAGCAGCTTTACCACTAGCGGGAGTACCTACGAGCAGTACTTC | CASSFTTSGSTYEQYF
TRBD1 | TRBJ1-2 | TRBV5-4 | once | TGTGCCAGCAGCTTCGGGACAGGGTATGGCTACACCTTC | CASSFGTGYGYTF
- | TRBJ2-7 | TRBV6-1 | - | TGTGCCAGCAGTGAACCTGGTAGGGGCAAGGGCCACGAGCAGTACTTC | CASSEPGRGKGHEQYF
- | TRBJ1-1 | TRBV5-1 | few | TGCGCCAGCAGCCTAGCCCCGAACACTGAAGCTTTCTTT | CASSLAPNTEAFF
- | TRBJ1-1 | TRBV6-1 | - | TGTGCCAGCAGTGAAGAAAGGGGGTTGGGTACTGAAGCTTTCTTT | CASSEERGLGTEAFF
- | TRBJ2-2 | TRBV5-1 | - | TGCGCCAGCACACAACCACAGGGCGAGGCGCCCGGGGAGCTGTTTTTT | CASTQPQGEAPGELFF
- | TRBJ2-1 | TRBV11-3 | - | TGTGCCAGCAGCCGATGGGAGCCACAAAACAATGAGCAGTTCTTC | CASSRWEPQNNEQFF
TRBD1 | TRBJ1-2 | TRBV7-6 | - | TGTGCCAGCAGCTTAGGGACAGGGTATGGCTACACCTTC | CASSLGTGYGYTF
- | TRBJ1-3 | TRBV18 | - | TGTGCCAGCTCACCACCTTATTCTGGAAACACCATATATTTT | CASSPPYSGNTIYF
- | TRBJ1-2 | TRBV7-2 | - | TGTGCCAGCAGCTTAGACGGAGCCAGTAGCTATGGCTACACCTTC | CASSLDGASSYGYTF
TRBD1 | TRBJ1-1 | TRBV7-2 | - | TGTGCCAGCAGCTTCAGGACAGGGGCCCTGGGGCCTGAAGCTTTCTTT | CASSFRTGALGPEAFF
TRBD1 | TRBJ2-7 | TRBV29-1 | once | TGCAGCGTCGGACAGGGGACAACCTACGAGCAGTACTTC | CSVGQGTTYEQYF
- | TRBJ2-7 | TRBV6-5 | - | TGTGCCAGCCGGTTTACGTACGAGCAGTACTTC | CASRFTYEQYF
TRBD1 | TRBJ1-6 | TRBV5-6 | - | TGTGCCAGCAGCTCCAGACAGGGGCCCTACAATTCACCCCTCCACTTT | CASSSRQGPYNSPLHF
TRBD2 | TRBJ2-1 | TRBV4-1 | once | TGCGCCAGCAGCCTCCGAGAGACTAGCCGGGTTGGGGAGCAGTTCTTC | CASSLRETSRVGEQFF
- | TRBJ2-2 | TRBV27 | - | TGTGCCAGCAGTTTATCGGGGGCCACAACCGGGGAGCTGTTTTTT | CASSLSGATTGELFF
- | TRBJ1-4 | TRBV28 | - | TGTGCCAGTGCCTTCGGGCGGGCTAATGAAAAACTGTTTTTT | CASAFGRANEKLFF
TRBD2 | TRBJ2-7 | TRBV5-4 | - | TGTGCCAGCAGCTCCCTAGCGGGAGTCACAAGCTACGAGCAGTACTTC | CASSSLAGVTSYEQYF
- | TRBJ2-1 | TRBV2 | - | TGTGCCAGCAGTTTAGAAAATGAGCAGTTCTTC | CASSLENEQFF
TRBD1 | TRBJ2-3 | TRBV11-3 | - | TGTGCCAGCAGCTCAGGGGACAGGGGTAGCACAGATACGCAGTATTTT | CASSSGDRGSTDTQYF
TRBD1 | TRBJ1-6 | TRBV19 | - | TGTGCCAGTAGTATGCTATACGGGACAGATAATTCACCCCTCCACTTT | CASSMLYGTDNSPLHF